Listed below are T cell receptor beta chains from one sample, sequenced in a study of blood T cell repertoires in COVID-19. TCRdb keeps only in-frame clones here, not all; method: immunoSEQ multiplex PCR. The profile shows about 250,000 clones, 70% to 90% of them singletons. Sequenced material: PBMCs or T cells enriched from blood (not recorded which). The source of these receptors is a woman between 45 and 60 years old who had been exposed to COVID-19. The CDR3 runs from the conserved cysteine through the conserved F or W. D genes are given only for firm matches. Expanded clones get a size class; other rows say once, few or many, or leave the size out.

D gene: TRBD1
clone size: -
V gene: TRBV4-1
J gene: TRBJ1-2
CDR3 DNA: TGCGCCAGCAGCCCACCGGGGACAGGAATCAGGAGGGGCTACACCTTC
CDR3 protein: CASSPPGTGIRRGYTF

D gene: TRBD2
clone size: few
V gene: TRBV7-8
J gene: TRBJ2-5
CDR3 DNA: TGTGCCAGCACCCTGGGGTCAATGCGGGGGCAAGAGACCCAGTACTTC
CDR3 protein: CASTLGSMRGQETQYF

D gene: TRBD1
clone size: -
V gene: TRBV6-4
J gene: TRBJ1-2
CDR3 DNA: TGTGCCAGCAGCGTCGACAGGGGCCTAGGAGGCTACACCTTC
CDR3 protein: CASSVDRGLGGYTF

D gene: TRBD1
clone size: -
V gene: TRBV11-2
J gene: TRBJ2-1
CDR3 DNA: TGTGCCAGCGCATGGACAGGGAGCGATGAGCAGTTCTTC
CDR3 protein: CASAWTGSDEQFF

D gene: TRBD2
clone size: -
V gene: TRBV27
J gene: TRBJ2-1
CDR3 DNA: TGTGCCAGCAGTTTATCAAGCGGGGGGGCCAATGAGCAGTTCTTC
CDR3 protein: CASSLSSGGANEQFF

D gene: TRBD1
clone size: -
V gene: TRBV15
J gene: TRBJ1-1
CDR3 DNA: TGTGCCACCTCCCGGGACAGGGACACTGAAGCTTTCTTT
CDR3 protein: CATSRDRDTEAFF

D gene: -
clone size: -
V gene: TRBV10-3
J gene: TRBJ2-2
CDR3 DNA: TGTGCCATCAGTGAGCCGGGAGCCACCGGGGAGCTGTTTTTT
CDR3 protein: CAISEPGATGELFF

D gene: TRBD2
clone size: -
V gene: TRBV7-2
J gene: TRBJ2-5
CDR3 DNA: TGTGCCAGCAGCTTAGTGGGGGGGGAGACCCAGTACTTC
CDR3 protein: CASSLVGGETQYF

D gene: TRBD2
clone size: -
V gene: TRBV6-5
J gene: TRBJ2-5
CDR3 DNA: TGTGCCAGCAGTCCCGGGACTAAACAAGAGACCCAGTACTTC
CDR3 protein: CASSPGTKQETQYF

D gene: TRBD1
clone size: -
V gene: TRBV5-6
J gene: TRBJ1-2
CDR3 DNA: TGTGCCAGCAGCTACTCCGGACAGGGACATGGCTACACCTTC
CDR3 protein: CASSYSGQGHGYTF

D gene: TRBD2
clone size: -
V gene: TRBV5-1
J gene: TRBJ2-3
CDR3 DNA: TGCGCCAGCAGCTTGTTAGCGGGGACAGATACGCAGTATTTT
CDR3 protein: CASSLLAGTDTQYF

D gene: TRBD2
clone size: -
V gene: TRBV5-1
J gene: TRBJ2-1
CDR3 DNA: TGCGCCAGCAGCTTCACTAGCGGGGGGGACAATGAGCAGTTCTTC
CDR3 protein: CASSFTSGGDNEQFF

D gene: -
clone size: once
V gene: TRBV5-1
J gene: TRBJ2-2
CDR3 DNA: TGCGCCAGCACCCTAGGCACCTACACCGGGGAGCTGTTTTTT
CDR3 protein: CASTLGTYTGELFF

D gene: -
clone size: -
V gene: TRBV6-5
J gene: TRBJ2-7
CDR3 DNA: TGTGCCAGCAGCGCCCCAGCCTACGAGCAGTACTTC
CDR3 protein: CASSAPAYEQYF

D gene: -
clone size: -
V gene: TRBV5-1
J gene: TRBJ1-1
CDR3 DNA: TGCGCCAGCAGCTTGAGGAATAGGGGGACTGAAGCTTTCTTT
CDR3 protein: CASSLRNRGTEAFF

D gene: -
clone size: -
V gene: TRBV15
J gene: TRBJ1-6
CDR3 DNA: TGTGCCACCAGCAGAGATGGGCAGTATAATTCACCCCTCCACTTT
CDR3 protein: CATSRDGQYNSPLHF

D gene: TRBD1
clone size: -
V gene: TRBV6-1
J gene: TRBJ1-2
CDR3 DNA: TGTGCCAGCAGTGAAGCGGGGACAGGGGTAACGGGCTACACCTTC
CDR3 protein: CASSEAGTGVTGYTF

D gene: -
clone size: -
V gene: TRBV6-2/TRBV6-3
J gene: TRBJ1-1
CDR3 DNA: TGTGCCAGCAGCCCTACCCCCGTGAGGAGGGACACTGAAGCTTTCTTT
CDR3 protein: CASSPTPVRRDTEAFF

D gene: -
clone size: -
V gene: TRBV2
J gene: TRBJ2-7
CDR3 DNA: TGTGCCAGCGGAGGGCTTACCGCACCCTACGAGCAGTACTTC
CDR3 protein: CASGGLTAPYEQYF

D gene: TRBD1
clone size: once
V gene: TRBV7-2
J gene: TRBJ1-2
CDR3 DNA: TGTGCCAGCAGCCTCACAGGGGGAGATGGCTACACCTTC
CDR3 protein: CASSLTGGDGYTF

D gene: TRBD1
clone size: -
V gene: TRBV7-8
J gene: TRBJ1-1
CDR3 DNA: TGTGCCAGCAGTTGGACAGGGCGGAGGAACACTGAAGCTTTCTTT
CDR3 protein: CASSWTGRRNTEAFF

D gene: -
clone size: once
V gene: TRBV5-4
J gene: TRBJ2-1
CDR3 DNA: TGTGCCAGCAGCTTGTCAAGTCTAGGCTCCTACAATGAGCAGTTCTTC
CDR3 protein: CASSLSSLGSYNEQFF

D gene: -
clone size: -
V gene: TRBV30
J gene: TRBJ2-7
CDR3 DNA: TGTGCCGGACTCCGGGGCTACGAGCAGTACTTC
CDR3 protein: CAGLRGYEQYF

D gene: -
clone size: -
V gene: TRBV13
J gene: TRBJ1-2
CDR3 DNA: TGTGCCAGCAGCTTGAGGTCTCAGCTATATGGCTACACCTTC
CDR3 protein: CASSLRSQLYGYTF

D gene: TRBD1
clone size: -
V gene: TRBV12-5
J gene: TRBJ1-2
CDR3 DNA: TGTGCTAGTGGCCCCCTTGGCCACAGGGGCGGGGGCTACACCTTC
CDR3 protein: CASGPLGHRGGGYTF

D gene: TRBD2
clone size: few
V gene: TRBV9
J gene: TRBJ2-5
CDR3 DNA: TGTGCCAGCAGCCCGACTAGCGCCCAAGAGACCCAGTACTTC
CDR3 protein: CASSPTSAQETQYF

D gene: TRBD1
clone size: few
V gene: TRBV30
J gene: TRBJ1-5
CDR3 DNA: TGTGCCTGCTCACAGGGGAATCAGCCCCAGCATTTT
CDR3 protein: CACSQGNQPQHF